Shown below are 10 T cell receptor beta chains from a single sample sequenced in a study of control samples from healthy donors and cancer patients (dated by TCRdb to the early 2020s). Libraries came from the immunoSEQ multiplex PCR assay. Here the immuneACCESS table is served through TCRdb, limited to in-frame sequences with V and J called. Missing clones are a known gap in these copies; in checked studies unresolved V genes cover under half, and the rest lacks a known reason. Present in this sample are approximately 87,000 clones, over 85% of which were seen just once. The ten largest clones represent roughly 1.3% of the sample. The sample consisted of PBMCs. The source of these receptors is a woman aged 40 to 50 with lung cancer.

This clone occurred once. The chain carries TRBV27 and TRBJ2-7; weak D call: TRBD1 (6 bases). The CDR3 has 14 amino acids. V lost 8 bases to trimming and J lost 2 bases, with 16 bases between them. CDR1 is MNHEY, CDR2 SMNVEV, per germline (reference sequence). The CDR3 region has the DNA TGTGCCAGCGGTGCGACAGGAACACCCTACGAGCAGTACTTC. Protein product: CASGATGTPYEQYF.

The CDR3 region is CASSQVVQGPNEQFF. In nucleotides, the CDR3 is TGTGCCAGCAGCCAAGTTGTGCAGGGCCCCAATGAGCAGTTCTTC. The chain is built from TRBV4-2 and TRBJ2-1; weak D call: TRBD1 (5 bases). V dropped 1 base and J dropped 6 bases, with 13 bases sitting between them. The CDR3 sequence is 15 residues long. Germline CDR1 reads LGHNA; CDR2 reads YNFKEQ.

This clone appeared a single time. The CDR3 nucleotides read TGTGCCAGCAGCTTAGACGCAGGACTCACGGCCGGGGAGCTGTTTTTT. This encodes CASSLDAGLTAGELFF. The J gene is TRBJ2-2, the V gene TRBV11-2; tentatively, D is TRBD2 (5 bases). The germline V gene has CDR1 SGHAT and CDR2 FQNNGV. The V and J ends lost 0 bases and 6 bases respectively, with 14 bases between them. The CDR3 contains 16 residues. Full variable domain (missing parts from reference TRBV11-2 and TRBJ2-2): EAGVAQSPRYKIIEKRQSVAFWCNPISGHATLYWYQQILGQGPKLLIQFQNNGVVDDSQLPKDRFSAERLKGVDSTLKIQPAKLEDSAVYLCASSLDAGLTAGELFFGEGSRLTVL.

The rearrangement links TRBV2 to TRBJ1-5; D gene ambiguous. V lost 3 bases and J lost 3, with 9 bases in between. The CDR3 contains 14 residues. CDR1 is SNHLY, CDR2 FYNNEI, per germline. The CDR3 sequence: CASSDRLLNQPQHF. In nucleotides, the CDR3 is TGTGCCAGCAGTGATCGACTCCTCAATCAGCCCCAGCATTTT. Full variable domain (rest looked up from reference TRBV2 and TRBJ1-5): EPEVTQTPSHQVTQMGQEVILRCVPISNHLYFYWYRQILGQKVEFLVSFYNNEISEKSEIFDDQFSVERPDGSNFTLKIRSTKLEDSAMYFCASSDRLLNQPQHFGDGTRLSIL.

The J gene is TRBJ1-1, the V gene TRBV19; D uncertain. V dropped 6 bases and J dropped 2 bases, with 13 bases sitting between them. CDR3 size: 14 residues. Germline V gene sequence: CDR1 LNHDA, CDR2 SQIVND (reference sequence). The CDR3 here is CASRRYELNTEAFF. CDR3 in DNA: TGTGCCAGTAGGAGGTATGAATTAAACACTGAAGCTTTCTTT.

This clone was seen a few times. This rearrangement joins TRBV2 to TRBJ2-3; 12 bases line up with TRBD2. Germline CDR1 SNHLY, CDR2 FYNNEI. After removal of 8 bases from V and 3 bases from J, the junction contained 3 bases not matched to a gene. The CDR3 is made up of 14 amino acids. CDR3 in amino acids: CASLLAGGTDTQYF. In DNA, the CDR3 is TGTGCCAGCCTACTAGCGGGGGGAACAGATACGCAGTATTTT.

J is TRBJ1-4 and V is TRBV9; D is ambiguous. Looked up from germline, CDR1 is SGDLS and CDR2 is YYNGEE. The ends were cut back, 2 bases at V and 5 bases at J, with 10 bases in the middle. CDR3 length: 14 amino acids. Here the CDR3 reads CASSVGSRNEKLFF. The CDR3 nucleotides are TGTGCCAGCAGCGTGGGATCCCGAAATGAAAAACTGTTTTTT.

The J gene is TRBJ2-7, the V gene TRBV2; tentatively, D is TRBD1 (6 bases). Germline V CDR1 and CDR2: SNHLY, FYNNEI. The V and J ends lost 2 bases and 7 bases respectively, with 15 bases between them. CDR3 size: 14 residues. In nucleotides, the CDR3 is TGTGCCAGCAGTGAATCTGGTGAGGGGGAAGAGCAGTACTTC. It is translated as CASSESGEGEEQYF.

As regards this clone: Different DNA sequences within this sample yield the same CDR3. The V and J genes are TRBV19 and TRBJ1-5; D ambiguous. The germline CDR1 and CDR2 sequences are LNHDA and SQIVND (reference sequence). The CDR3 runs 13 residues. Trimming pared 1 base from V and 6 bases from J, leaving 7 bases between. The CDR3 reads CASSIGVGQPQHF. As DNA, the CDR3 is TGTGCCAGTAGTATAGGGGTTGGTCAGCCCCAGCATTTT.

V is TRBV5-5 and J is TRBJ1-1, with D unclear. With 2 bases removed from V and 2 bases from J, the gap between germline ends came to 10 bases. Germline V gene data show CDR1 as SGHKS and CDR2 as YYEKEE (reference sequence). This CDR3 region has 14 residues. The CDR3 DNA reads as TGTGCCAGCAGCTTAGGGCGGATAAACACTGAAGCTTTCTTT. This sequence encodes CASSLGRINTEAFF.